These 14 T cell receptor beta chains were sequenced from one sample in a study of blood T cell repertoires in COVID-19. Generated by immunoSEQ multiplex PCR, the TCRdb table keeps only in-frame clones and is missing some. The repertoire holds 350,000 to 450,000 clones, with around nine tenths as singletons. Sequencing was done on a sample of peripheral blood. The receptors were sampled from a woman aged 40-49 years with COVID-19, enrolled during active disease.

This sequence joins TRBV2 and TRBJ2-5; 10 bases line up with TRBD2. V dropped 6 bases and J dropped 5; count of bases not matched to a gene: 9. Germline assignment: CDR1 SNHLY and CDR2 FYNNEI. The CDR3 has 15 residues. CDR3 nucleotides: TGTGCCAGCAGCCCCGTCGGGACTAGCGAGGAGACCCAGTACTTC. Encoded protein: CASSPVGTSEETQYF.

The rearrangement links TRBV15 to TRBJ1-2; D might be TRBD1 (5 bases). CDR3 size: 15 residues. CDR1 is LNHNV, CDR2 YYDKDF, per germline (reference sequence). Trimming left V 1 base short and J 1 base short, with 10 bases between. CDR3 sequence reads: CATSRVMQGNYGYTF. CDR3 nucleotide sequence: TGTGCCACCAGCAGAGTAATGCAGGGTAACTATGGCTACACCTTC.

The chain joins TRBV5-8 to TRBJ2-7; possibly TRBD2 for D (5 bases). From germline, CDR1 is SGHTS and CDR2 YDEGEE. There are 13 residues in the CDR3. The ends were cut back, 1 base at V and 2 bases at J, with 7 bases in the middle. The CDR3 reads CASSLSGTYEQYF. The CDR3 nucleotides read TGTGCCAGCAGCTTGTCCGGGACCTACGAGCAGTACTTC.

V is TRBV28 and J is TRBJ1-3, with 9 positions matching TRBD1. V was clipped by 6 bases and J by 4 bases; unmatched bases: 7. The CDR3 is made up of 15 amino acids. Per germline, CDR1 MDHEN and CDR2 SYDVKM. The CDR3 region has the DNA TGTGCCAGCAGCCCCGGGACAGGGAAGGGAAACACCATATATTTT. Its protein product is CASSPGTGKGNTIYF.

The rearrangement uses TRBV5-1 and TRBJ1-4; maybe TRBD1 (5 bases). The length of the CDR3 is 15 residues. Trimming stripped 4 bases from V and 2 bases from J, with 12 bases between. The V gene's germline CDR1 is SGHRS and CDR2 YFSETQ. The CDR3 nucleotides read TGCGCCAGCAGCCCTCAGGGAATTACTAATGAAAAACTGTTTTTT. Translation gives CASSPQGITNEKLFF.

The gene calls are TRBV28 and TRBJ2-2, with a possible D match to TRBD2 (6 bases). Germline V gene sequence: CDR1 MDHEN, CDR2 SYDVKM. The CDR3 consists of 16 residues. The V end lost 4 bases, the J end lost 7 bases, and 19 bases lay between the germline ends. The DNA of the CDR3 is TGTGCCAGCAGTTCGCCTTCGGGAGTGGTAAGCGGGGAGCTGTTTTTT. Amino acids: CASSSPSGVVSGELFF.

The chain combines TRBV19 with TRBJ1-5; D possibly corresponds to TRBD1 (6 bases). CDR3 length: 15 residues. Germline CDR1 reads LNHDA; CDR2 reads SQIVND (reference sequence). The germline V and J ends were trimmed by 7 bases and 6 bases, with 19 bases remaining between them. The CDR3 is CASTTGGVVSQPQHF. In DNA form, the CDR3 reads TGTGCCAGTACCACGGGGGGCGTTGTAAGTCAGCCCCAGCATTTT.

This clone was recorded once. This chain connects TRBV4-3 to TRBJ2-2; 10 positions agree with TRBD2. The germline gives CDR1 LGHNA, CDR2 YSLEER. Losses at the gene ends were 8 bases for V and 4 bases for J; bases not matched to a gene: 1. CDR3 size: 13 residues. This chain's CDR3 is CASRTSGTGELFF. The CDR3 DNA reads as TGCGCCAGCCGGACTAGCGGCACCGGGGAGCTGTTTTTT.

The rearrangement joins TRBV3-1 (or the pseudogene TRBV3-2) to TRBJ1-2; D may be TRBD1 (6 bases). Germline CDR1 LGHDT, CDR2 YNNKEL (reference sequence). This CDR3 comprises 16 residues. The germline V and J ends were trimmed by 1 base and 6 bases, with 18 bases remaining between them. CDR3 residues: CASSQVFIQGEDGYTF. The CDR3 nucleotides read TGTGCCAGCAGCCAAGTCTTCATACAGGGTGAAGATGGCTACACCTTC.

J is TRBJ1-5 and V is TRBV2; the D gene is possibly TRBD1 (5 bases). CDR3 length: 15 amino acids. V lost 2 bases and J 0 bases, leaving 8 bases between the germline ends. Germline CDR1 is SNHLY and CDR2 is FYNNEI. CDR3 DNA sequence: TGTGCCAGCAGTGAATTGGACATTAGCAATCAGCCCCAGCATTTT. Amino acids: CASSELDISNQPQHF.

The genes are TRBV7-2 and TRBJ2-2, with 7 bases lining up with TRBD1. After removal of 3 bases from V and 5 bases from J, the junction contained 6 bases not matched to a gene. CDR1 SGHTA and CDR2 FQGNSA come from the germline V gene. The CDR3 length is 15 residues. The DNA for the CDR3 is TGTGCCAGCAGCTTCGTGACAGGGAAGACCGGGGAGCTGTTTTTT. This sequence encodes CASSFVTGKTGELFF.

This chain connects TRBV3-1 (or the pseudogene TRBV3-2) to TRBJ2-7; possibly TRBD1 for D (5 bases). Germline CDR1 reads LGHDT; CDR2 reads YNNKEL (reference sequence). The length of the CDR3 is 14 residues. Trimming removed 0 bases at V and 4 bases at J, with 10 bases between. The CDR3 sequence is CASSQEQGRYEQYF. For the CDR3, the DNA is TGTGCCAGCAGCCAAGAGCAGGGAAGGTACGAGCAGTACTTC.

The V and J genes are TRBV5-1 and TRBJ2-5; D possibly corresponds to TRBD2 (6 bases). The germline CDR1 and CDR2 sequences are SGHRS and YFSETQ. Between the trimmed V and J ends, which lost 0 bases and 3 bases, there was a span of 12 bases. CDR3 size: 15 residues. The DNA of the CDR3 is TGCGCCAGCAGCTTGGGATCGTCGGGGGAAGAGACCCAGTACTTC. Encoded protein: CASSLGSSGEETQYF.

This chain connects TRBV4-3 to TRBJ1-6; the D is unclear. The CDR3 is 16 residues long. Germline values: CDR1 LGHNA, CDR2 YSLEER. V was clipped by 1 base and J by 6 bases, with 13 bases between them. Here the CDR3 reads CASSQAPRGINSPLHF. For the CDR3, the DNA is TGCGCCAGCAGCCAAGCTCCCCGGGGAATTAATTCACCCCTCCACTTT.